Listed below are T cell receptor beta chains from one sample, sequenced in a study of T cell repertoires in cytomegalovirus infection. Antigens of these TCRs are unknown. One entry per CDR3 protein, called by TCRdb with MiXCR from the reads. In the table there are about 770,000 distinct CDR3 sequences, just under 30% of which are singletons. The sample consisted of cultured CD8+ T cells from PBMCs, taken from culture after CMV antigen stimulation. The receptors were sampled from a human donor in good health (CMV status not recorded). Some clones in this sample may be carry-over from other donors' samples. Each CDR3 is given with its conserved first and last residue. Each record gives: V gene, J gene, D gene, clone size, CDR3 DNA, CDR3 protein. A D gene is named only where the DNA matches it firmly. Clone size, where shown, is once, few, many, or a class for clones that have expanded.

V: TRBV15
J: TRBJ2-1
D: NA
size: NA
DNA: TGTGCCACCAGCAGAGGTACCCAGGGCTCCTACAATGAGCAGTTCTTC
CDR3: CATSRGTQGSYNEQFF

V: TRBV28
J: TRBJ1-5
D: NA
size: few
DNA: TGTGCCAGCTCATGGGCAGATACATCGGGATATCAGCCCCAGCATTTT
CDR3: CASSWADTSGYQPQHF

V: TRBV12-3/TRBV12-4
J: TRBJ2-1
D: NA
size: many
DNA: TGTGCCAGCAGTTTAGTTCCGGGGGCGGGTGAGCAGTTCTTC
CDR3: CASSLVPGAGEQFF

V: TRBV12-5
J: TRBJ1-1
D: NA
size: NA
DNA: TGTGCTAGTGGTCTAGAGGCTCCAGCGAGGGGGAAAGCTTTCTTT
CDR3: CASGLEAPARGKAFF

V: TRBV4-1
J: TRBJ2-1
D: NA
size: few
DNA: TGCGCCAGCAGCCAAGGACTCACTAATAGTCACAATGAGCAGTTCTTC
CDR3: CASSQGLTNSHNEQFF

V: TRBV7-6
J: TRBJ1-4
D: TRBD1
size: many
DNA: TGTGCCAGCAGCTTAGGAGGCAGGGGGCGTCAGGAAAAACTGTTTTTT
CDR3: CASSLGGRGRQEKLFF

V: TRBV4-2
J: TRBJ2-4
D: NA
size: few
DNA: TGTGCCAGCAGCCAAGAGGACATTCAGTACTTC
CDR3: CASSQEDIQYF

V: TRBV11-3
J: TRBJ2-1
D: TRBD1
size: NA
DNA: TGTGCCAGCAGCCTAAGACAGGGTAGCTCCTACAATGAGCAGTTCTTC
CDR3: CASSLRQGSSYNEQFF

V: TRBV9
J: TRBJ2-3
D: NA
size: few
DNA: TGTGCCAGCAGCGCCTCCGGAGATACGCAGTATTTT
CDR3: CASSASGDTQYF

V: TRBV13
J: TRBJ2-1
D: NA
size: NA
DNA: TGTGCCAGCAGCTTAGGCGGCGCGGTAGTGGATGAGCAGTTCTTC
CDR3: CASSLGGAVVDEQFF

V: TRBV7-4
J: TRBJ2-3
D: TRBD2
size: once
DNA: TGTGCCAGCAGCCAAATCACTAGCGGGGGGGCCTGGGCAGATACGCAGTATTTT
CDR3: CASSQITSGGAWADTQYF

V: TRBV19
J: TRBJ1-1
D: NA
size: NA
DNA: TGTGCCAGTGGAAACAGAGAAGCTTTCTTT
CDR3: CASGNREAFF

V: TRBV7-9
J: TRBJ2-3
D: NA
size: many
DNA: TGTGCCAGCAGCTTAAGAGGTTCGAGGGACACAGATACGCAGTATTTT
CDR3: CASSLRGSRDTDTQYF

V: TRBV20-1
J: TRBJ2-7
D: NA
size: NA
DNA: TGCAGTGCTAGAGCCGCGGGGCACAGCTCCTACGAGCAGTACTTC
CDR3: CSARAAGHSSYEQYF

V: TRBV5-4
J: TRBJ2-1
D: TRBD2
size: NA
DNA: TGTGCCAGCAGCGGGGTAGCGGGGGATCATGAGCAGTTCTTC
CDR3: CASSGVAGDHEQFF